This TCR beta chain derives from a study of beta chain features in type 1 diabetes listed by TCRdb under 2018. At the level of the whole study: Patients and healthy donors did not differ in mean age, gender distribution, total cell number or subset yield. Regulatory and stem cell-like memory subsets were isolated from only 8 patients and about eight healthy donors, whereas naive and central memory subsets came from all 30 or so donors. The study compared the TCRB repertoires of sorted circulating CD4+ T cell subsets in recently diagnosed type 1 diabetes patients with those in matched healthy donors. A total of some 110 million sorted cells were examined across all samples, and the number of cells per subset was strongly correlated with RNA yield. Broader findings and caveats from the paper: Shorter templates might have been favored by PCR, but patient and control samples were amplified and corrected together, so both groups would have been affected equally by any skew. Because small numbers of individuals were included in the HLA sub-analyses, any influence of HLA type on TCRB rearrangement was left unresolved. Sequencing cDNA rather than genomic DNA could over-represent highly expressing activated cells, although activation and CD3 levels did not differ between groups. Naive, central memory and regulatory TCRB repertoires appeared to be more alike among patients than among healthy donors. In all four CD4+ subsets, TCRB CDR3 length was moderately but significantly shorter in type 1 diabetes patients. At VDJ recombination sites, patients with type 1 diabetes made fewer insertions and deleted more nucleotides, a pattern implying thymic rearrangement abnormalities.

The entire amount of isolated RNA was reverse transcribed using the High Capacity cDNA Reverse Transcription Kit, so the sequenced TCRB transcripts were expressed ones. Naive, central memory and regulatory T cell samples underwent deep immunoSEQ sequencing, averaging about 3.57 million total reads per sample. After sorted cells were lysed in RLT buffer, RNA was extracted with DNase-treated RNeasy Micro or Mini kits, with the choice depending on cell number. To prevent cross-contamination, every cell subset was processed on its own, while patient and healthy donor samples were processed together. The immunoSEQ multiplex PCR was used to amplify TCRB sequences from cDNA, yielding 87-bp fragments that span the CDR3 region. Sequencing of the amplicons was done on the Illumina HiSeq platform. Regarding the original processing steps: Synthetic template baselines were used to correct PCR bias computationally, reads within Hamming distance 2 were collapsed together, and singletons that could not be merged were discarded. By aligning reads against IMGT, V, D and J genes, CDR3 length, and insertions or deletions at six rearrangement sites were assigned. Within each subset, clonotype counts were normalized to the number of sorted cells before true diversity and Gini coefficients were calculated with the tcR R package. The overlap coefficient, calculated on TCRB nucleotide sequences, was used to quantify repertoire sharing. The immuneACCESS repertoire file appears here via TCRdb, limited to in-frame rearrangements. These files lack a portion of the clones; in checked studies, under half of the deficit traces to unresolved V genes, and the cause of the others is not known. That table is the source of V, J and clone size, and D and trimming were worked out from the DNA. Recorded for this sample are under 150,000 clones; 6.9% of them occurred a single time. The biggest ten clones account for roughly 1.5% of the sample.

Each donor gave one peripheral blood draw, averaging about 120 mL, which was collected into heparinised tubes. A BD FACSAria II was used to sort naive, central memory, regulatory and stem cell-like memory CD4+ T cells with a panel that included CD45RO, CCR7, CD25, CD127, CD95 and CD27. All sorted populations exceeded 95% purity. PBMCs were isolated right away by Lymphoprep density gradient centrifugation and were stained directly, without culture. So that batch effects would be minimized, each experiment stained and sorted samples in pairs, pairing one healthy donor with one patient. On this clone: Its specific antigen is unknown. One base away there is no much larger clone; base qualities are not given.

The V and J ends are trimmed by 5 bases and 2 bases, leaving 12 bases between them. Per the germline V gene (reference sequence), SEHNR is the CDR1 and FQNEAQ is the CDR2. The CDR3, cysteine through phenylalanine, is 14 amino acids long. The sequence is cut down to CDR3 DNA, 42 bases in frame from base 1. This receptor was identified in a woman in her twenties or thirties in good health. Sequencing input: central memory CD4+ T cells from blood. Recombination linked TRBV7-9 to TRBJ2-5; no confident D gene assignment can be made. The CDR3 has the sequence CASSAKLIQETQYF. The DNA sequence reads TGTGCCAGCAGCGCAAAGCTCATTCAAGAGACCCAGTACTTC.